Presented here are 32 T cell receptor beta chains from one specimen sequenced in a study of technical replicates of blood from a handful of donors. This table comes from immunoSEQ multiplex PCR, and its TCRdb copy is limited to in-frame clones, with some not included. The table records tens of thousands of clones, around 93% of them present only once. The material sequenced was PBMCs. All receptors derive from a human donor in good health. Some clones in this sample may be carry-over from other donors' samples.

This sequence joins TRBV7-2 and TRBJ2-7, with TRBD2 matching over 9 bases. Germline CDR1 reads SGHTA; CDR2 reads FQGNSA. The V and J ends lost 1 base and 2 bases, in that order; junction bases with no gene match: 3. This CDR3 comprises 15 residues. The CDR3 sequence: CASSLGLAVTYEQYF. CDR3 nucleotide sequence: TGTGCCAGCAGCTTAGGACTAGCGGTTACCTACGAGCAGTACTTC. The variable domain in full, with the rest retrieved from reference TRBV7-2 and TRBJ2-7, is GAGVSQSPSNKVTEKGKDVELRCDPISGHTALYWYRQSLGQGLEFLIYFQGNSAPDKSGLPSDRFSAERTGGSVSTLTIQRTQQEDSAVYLCASSLGLAVTYEQYFGPGTRLTVT.

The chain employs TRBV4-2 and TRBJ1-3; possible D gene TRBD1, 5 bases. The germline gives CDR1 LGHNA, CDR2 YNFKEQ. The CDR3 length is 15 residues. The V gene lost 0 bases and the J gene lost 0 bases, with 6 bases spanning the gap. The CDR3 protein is CASSQDRASGNTIYF. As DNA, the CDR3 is TGTGCCAGCAGCCAAGACAGGGCCTCTGGAAACACCATATATTTT.

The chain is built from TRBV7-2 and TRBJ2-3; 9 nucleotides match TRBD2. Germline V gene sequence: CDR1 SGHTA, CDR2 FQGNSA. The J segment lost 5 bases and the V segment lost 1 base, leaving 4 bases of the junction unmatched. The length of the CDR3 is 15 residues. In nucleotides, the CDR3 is TGTGCCAGCAGCTTAGGTAGCGGGAGAGGAGATACGCAGTATTTT. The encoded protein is CASSLGSGRGDTQYF.

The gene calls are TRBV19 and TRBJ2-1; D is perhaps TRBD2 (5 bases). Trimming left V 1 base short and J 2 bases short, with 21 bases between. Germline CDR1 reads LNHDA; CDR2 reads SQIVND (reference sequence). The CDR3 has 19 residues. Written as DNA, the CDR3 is TGTGCCAGTAGTATAGTACTGCAGTCGGGGTTATTAACCTACAATGAGCAGTTCTTC. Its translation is CASSIVLQSGLLTYNEQFF.

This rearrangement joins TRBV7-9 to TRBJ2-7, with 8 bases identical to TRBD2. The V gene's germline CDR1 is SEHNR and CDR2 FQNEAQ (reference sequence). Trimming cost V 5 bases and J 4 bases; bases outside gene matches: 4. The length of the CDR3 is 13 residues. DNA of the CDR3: TGTGCCAGCAGCCCGGGGGGGGTATACGAGCAGTACTTC. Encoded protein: CASSPGGVYEQYF.

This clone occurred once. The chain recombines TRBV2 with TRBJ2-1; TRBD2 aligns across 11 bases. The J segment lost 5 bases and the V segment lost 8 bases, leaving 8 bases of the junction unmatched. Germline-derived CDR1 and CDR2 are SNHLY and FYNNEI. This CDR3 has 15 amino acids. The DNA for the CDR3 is TGTGCCAGCTTACAGGGGACTAGCGGACACAATGAGCAGTTCTTC. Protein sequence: CASLQGTSGHNEQFF.

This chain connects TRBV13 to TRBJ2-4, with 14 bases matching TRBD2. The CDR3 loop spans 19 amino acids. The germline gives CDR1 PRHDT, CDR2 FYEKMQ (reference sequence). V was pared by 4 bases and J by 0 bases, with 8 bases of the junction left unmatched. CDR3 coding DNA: TGTGCCAGCAGCTCCACCGGGACTAGCGGGAGTCTAGCCAAAAACATTCAGTACTTC. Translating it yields CASSSTGTSGSLAKNIQYF.

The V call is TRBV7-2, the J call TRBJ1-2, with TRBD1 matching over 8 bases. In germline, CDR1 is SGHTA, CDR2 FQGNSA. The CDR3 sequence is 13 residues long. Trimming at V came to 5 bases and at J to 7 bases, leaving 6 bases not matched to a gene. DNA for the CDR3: TGTGCCAGCAGCAACGACAGGGGACGTGGCTACACCTTC. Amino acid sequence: CASSNDRGRGYTF. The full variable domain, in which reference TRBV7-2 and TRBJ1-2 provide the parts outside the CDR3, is GAGVSQSPSNKVTEKGKDVELRCDPISGHTALYWYRQSLGQGLEFLIYFQGNSAPDKSGLPSDRFSAERTGGSVSTLTIQRTQQEDSAVYLCASSNDRGRGYTFGSGTRLTVV.

The CDR3 reads CASSRGQGPETQYF. The CDR3 nucleotides are TGTGCCAGCAGCCGGGGACAGGGCCCCGAGACCCAGTACTTC. The chain recombines TRBV6-1 with TRBJ2-5; TRBD1 matches 9 bases. The germline V gene has CDR1 MNHNS and CDR2 SASEGT. With 6 bases clipped from V and 5 bases from J, the junction kept 7 bases outside the gene matches. CDR3 length equals 14 residues.

The CDR3 nucleotides read TGTGCCAGTAGTATACAGTCCGGGACTTCGAGCGAGCAGTACTTC. This encodes CASSIQSGTSSEQYF. The rearrangement links TRBV19 to TRBJ2-7; D might be TRBD2 (6 bases). This CDR3 is built from 15 residues. Germline V gene sequence: CDR1 LNHDA, CDR2 SQIVND (reference sequence). The V and J ends lost 2 bases and 6 bases respectively, with 17 bases between them. Supplemented by reference TRBV19 and TRBJ2-7, the full variable domain reads DGGITQSPKYLFRKEGQNVTLSCEQNLNHDAMYWYRQDPGQGLRLIYYSQIVNDFQKGDIAEGYSVSREKKESFPLTVTSAQKNPTAFYLCASSIQSGTSSEQYFGPGTRLTVT.

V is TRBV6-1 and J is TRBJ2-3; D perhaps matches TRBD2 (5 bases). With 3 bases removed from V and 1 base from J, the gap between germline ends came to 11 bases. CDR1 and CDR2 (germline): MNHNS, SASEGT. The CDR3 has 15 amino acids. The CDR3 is CASSDPGMGTDTQYF. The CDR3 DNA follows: TGTGCCAGCAGTGACCCCGGGATGGGCACAGATACGCAGTATTTT.

Here the CDR3 reads CASSPSQGADYGYTF. The CDR3 nucleotides are TGTGCCAGCTCACCTTCCCAGGGGGCGGACTATGGCTACACCTTC. This chain connects TRBV18 to TRBJ1-2, with 8 bases identical to TRBD1. V lost 3 bases and J lost 3; bases outside the gene matches: 6. The CDR3 contains 15 residues. Germline CDR1 reads KGHSH; CDR2 reads LQKENI. The entire variable domain, with the rest obtained from reference TRBV18 and TRBJ1-2, is as follows: NAGVMQNPRHLVRRRGQEARLRCSPMKGHSHVYWYRQLPEEGLKFMVYLQKENIIDESGMPKERFSAEFPKEGPSILRIQQVVRGDSAAYFCASSPSQGADYGYTFGSGTRLTVV.

Here the CDR3 DNA reads TGTGCTAGTGGTTTGGTACTCCCCCAGGGGGAGACCCAGTACTTC. As protein: CASGLVLPQGETQYF. The genes are TRBV12-5 and TRBJ2-5, with D perhaps TRBD1 (6 bases). CDR1 and CDR2 from the germline V gene are LGHNT and FRNRAP. V was clipped by 0 bases and J by 5 bases, with 13 bases between them. The CDR3 totals 15 residues.

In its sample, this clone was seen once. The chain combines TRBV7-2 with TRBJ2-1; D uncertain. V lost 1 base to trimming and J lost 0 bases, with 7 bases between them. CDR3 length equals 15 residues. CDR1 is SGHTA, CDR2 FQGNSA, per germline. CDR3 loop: CASSLGLSSYNEQFF. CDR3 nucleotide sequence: TGTGCCAGCAGCTTAGGTCTTAGCTCCTACAATGAGCAGTTCTTC.

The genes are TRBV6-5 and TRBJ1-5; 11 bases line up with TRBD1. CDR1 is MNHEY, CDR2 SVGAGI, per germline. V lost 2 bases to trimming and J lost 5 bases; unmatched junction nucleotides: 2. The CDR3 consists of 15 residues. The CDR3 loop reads CASSYRTGGDQPQHF. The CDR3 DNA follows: TGTGCCAGCAGTTACCGGACAGGGGGCGATCAGCCCCAGCATTTT.

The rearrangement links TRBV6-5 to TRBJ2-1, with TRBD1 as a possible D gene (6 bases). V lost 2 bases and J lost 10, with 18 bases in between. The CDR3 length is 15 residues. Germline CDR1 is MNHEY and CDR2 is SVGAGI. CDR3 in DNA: TGTGCCAGCAGTTACCTCACTGCAGGGGTAGAGGAGCAGTTCTTC. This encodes CASSYLTAGVEEQFF.

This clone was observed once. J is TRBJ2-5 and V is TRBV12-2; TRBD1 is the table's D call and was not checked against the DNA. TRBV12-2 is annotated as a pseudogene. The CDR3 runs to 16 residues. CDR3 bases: TGTGCAAGTCGCTTAGGAGGGGGCGCCCGTCAAGAGACCCAGTACTTC. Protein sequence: CASRLGGGARQETQYF.

The CDR3 DNA sequence: TGCGCCAGCAAACCGGGAGTATTCCCCGGGGAGCTGTTTTTT. This encodes CASKPGVFPGELFF. V gene TRBV10-2 combines with J gene TRBJ2-2; a possible D gene is TRBD2 (6 bases). The CDR3 is 14 residues long. The ends were cut back, 7 bases at V and 6 bases at J, with 15 bases in the middle. Germline V gene data show CDR1 as WSHSY and CDR2 as SAAADI.

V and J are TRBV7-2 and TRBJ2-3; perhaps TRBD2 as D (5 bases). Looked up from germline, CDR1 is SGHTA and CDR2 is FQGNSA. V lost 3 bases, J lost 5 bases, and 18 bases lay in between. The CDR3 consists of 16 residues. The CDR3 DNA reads TGTGCCAGCAGCTTTGGCGGCGGTTATGGAGGAGATACGCAGTATTTT. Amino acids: CASSFGGGYGGDTQYF.

This CDR3 reads CASSQDTSGSSYNEQFF. CDR3 DNA: TGCGCCAGCAGCCAAGATACTAGCGGGAGCTCCTACAATGAGCAGTTCTTC. The J gene is TRBJ2-1, the V gene TRBV4-3, with 11 bases matching TRBD2. Germline CDR1 is LGHNA and CDR2 is YSLEER. V dropped 0 bases and J dropped 0; count of bases not matched to a gene: 1. The CDR3 extends over 17 amino acids.

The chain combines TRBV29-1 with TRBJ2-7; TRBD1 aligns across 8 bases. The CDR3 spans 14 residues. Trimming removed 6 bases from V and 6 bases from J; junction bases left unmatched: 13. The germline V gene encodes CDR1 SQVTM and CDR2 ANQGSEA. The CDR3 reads CSVAPGQAGSEQYF. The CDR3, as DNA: TGCAGCGTCGCTCCGGGACAGGCAGGCTCCGAGCAGTACTTC.

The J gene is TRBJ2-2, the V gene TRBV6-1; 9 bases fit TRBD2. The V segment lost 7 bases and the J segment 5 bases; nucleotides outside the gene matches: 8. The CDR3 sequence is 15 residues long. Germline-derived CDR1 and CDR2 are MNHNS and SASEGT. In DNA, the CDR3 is TGTGCCAGCATTGGCAGCGGGGGGCCAACCGGGGAGCTGTTTTTT. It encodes CASIGSGGPTGELFF.

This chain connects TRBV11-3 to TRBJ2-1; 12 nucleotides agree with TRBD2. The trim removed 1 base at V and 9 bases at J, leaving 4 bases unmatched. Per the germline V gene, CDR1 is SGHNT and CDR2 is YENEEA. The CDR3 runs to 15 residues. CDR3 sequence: CASSLASGRAGEQFF. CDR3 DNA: TGTGCCAGCAGCTTAGCTAGCGGGAGGGCCGGTGAGCAGTTCTTC.

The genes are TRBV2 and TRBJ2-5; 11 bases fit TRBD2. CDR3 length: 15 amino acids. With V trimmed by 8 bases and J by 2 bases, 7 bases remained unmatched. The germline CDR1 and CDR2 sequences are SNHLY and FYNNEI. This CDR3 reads CASVPSGGKQETQYF. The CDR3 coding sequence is TGTGCCAGCGTCCCTAGCGGGGGGAAGCAAGAGACCCAGTACTTC.

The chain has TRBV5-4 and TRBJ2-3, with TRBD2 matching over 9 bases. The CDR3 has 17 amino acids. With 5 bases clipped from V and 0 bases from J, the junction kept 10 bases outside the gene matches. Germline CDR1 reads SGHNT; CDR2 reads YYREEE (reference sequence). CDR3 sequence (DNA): TGTGCCAGCAGGAGTGCGGCGGGGGGGGCTAGCACAGATACGCAGTATTTT. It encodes CASRSAAGGASTDTQYF.

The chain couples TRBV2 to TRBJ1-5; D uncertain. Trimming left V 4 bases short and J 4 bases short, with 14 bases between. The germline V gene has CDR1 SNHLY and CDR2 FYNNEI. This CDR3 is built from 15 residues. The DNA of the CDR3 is TGTGCCAGCAGTGTCAGAAGCGGAGGAAATCAGCCCCAGCATTTT. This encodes CASSVRSGGNQPQHF.

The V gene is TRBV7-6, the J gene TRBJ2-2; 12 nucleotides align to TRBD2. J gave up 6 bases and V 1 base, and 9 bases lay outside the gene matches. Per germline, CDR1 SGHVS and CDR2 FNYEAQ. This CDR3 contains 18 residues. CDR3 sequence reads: CASSLGASGGAVSGELFF. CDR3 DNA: TGTGCCAGCAGCTTAGGAGCTAGCGGGGGGGCCGTTTCCGGGGAGCTGTTTTTT.

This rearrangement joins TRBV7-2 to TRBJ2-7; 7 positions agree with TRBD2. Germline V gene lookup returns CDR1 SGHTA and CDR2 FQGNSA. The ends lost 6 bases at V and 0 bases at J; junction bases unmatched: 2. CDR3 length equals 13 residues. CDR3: CASRQRGSYEQYF. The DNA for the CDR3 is TGTGCCAGCAGACAGCGGGGCTCCTACGAGCAGTACTTC.

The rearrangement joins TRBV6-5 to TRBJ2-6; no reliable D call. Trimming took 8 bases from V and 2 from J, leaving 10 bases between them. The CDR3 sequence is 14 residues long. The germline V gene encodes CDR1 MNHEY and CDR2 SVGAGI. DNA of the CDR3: TGTGCCAGCCGGGTTGTACCTGGGGCCAACGTCCTGACTTTC. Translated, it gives CASRVVPGANVLTF.

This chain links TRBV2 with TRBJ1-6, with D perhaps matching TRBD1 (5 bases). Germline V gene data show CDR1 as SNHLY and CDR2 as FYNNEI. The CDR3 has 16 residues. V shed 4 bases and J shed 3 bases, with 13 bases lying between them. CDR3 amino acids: CASSAQGKFYNSPLHF. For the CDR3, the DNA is TGTGCCAGCAGTGCCCAGGGCAAGTTCTATAATTCACCCCTCCACTTT.

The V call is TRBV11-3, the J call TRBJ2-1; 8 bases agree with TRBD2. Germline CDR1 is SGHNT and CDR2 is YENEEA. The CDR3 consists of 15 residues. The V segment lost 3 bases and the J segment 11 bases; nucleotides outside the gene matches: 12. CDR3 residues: CASSFGWTSFRKQFF. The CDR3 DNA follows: TGTGCCAGCAGCTTCGGGTGGACTAGCTTTCGCAAGCAGTTCTTC.

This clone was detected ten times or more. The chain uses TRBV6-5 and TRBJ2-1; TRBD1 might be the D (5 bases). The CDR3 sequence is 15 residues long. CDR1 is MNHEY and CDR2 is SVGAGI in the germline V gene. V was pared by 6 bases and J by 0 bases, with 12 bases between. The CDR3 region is CASSQGDSSYNEQFF. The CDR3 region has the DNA TGTGCCAGCAGCCAAGGGGATAGCTCCTACAATGAGCAGTTCTTC.